This T cell receptor beta chain derives from a study of T cell responses to AZD1222 COVID-19 vaccine. The CDR3 has 13 amino acids. Germline V lookup: CDR1 SGHTA, CDR2 FQGNSA. J lost 10 bases, V lost 5 bases, and 10 bases had no gene match. Notes on the study in general: Rises in breadth and depth of Spike-specific TCRs came after two AZD1222 doses. Donors skewed white British and female; clonal diversity was possibly underestimated. At baseline, seropositivity was found in only six or seven AZD1222 recipients.

The assay was immunoSEQ multiplex PCR, and TCRdb's table has in-frame clones only and misses some. This sample has around 120,000 clones, with roughly nine tenths found just once. About this clone: Its cognate antigen is unknown.

This chain uses TRBV7-2 with TRBJ1-1; 7 nucleotides line up with TRBD1. This clonotype was obtained from an adult in good health. The sample consisted of peripheral blood, taken on day 0 of AZD1222 vaccination. In nucleotides, the CDR3 is TGTGCCAGCAGCACCAACAGGGGCGGTGGAGCTTTCTTT. It specifies CASSTNRGGGAFF.